This T cell receptor (beta chain) was documented in a study of technical replicates of blood from a handful of donors. Clones were read by immunoSEQ multiplex PCR, and TCRdb kept only the in-frame ones, dropping some. The sample has about 72,000 clones, about nine tenths seen once. There are 17 residues in the CDR3. The trim removed 2 bases at V and 6 bases at J, leaving 12 bases unmatched. Looked up from germline, CDR1 is LNHDA and CDR2 is SQIVND (reference sequence). The receptor was isolated from a human donor in good health. Source material: T cells isolated from PBMCs. V gene TRBV19 combines with J gene TRBJ2-1; TRBD2 matches at 8 bases. The CDR3 reads CASSIIVRSGIFNEQFF. In DNA form, the CDR3 reads TGTGCCAGTAGTATAATTGTCCGTAGCGGGATCTTCAATGAGCAGTTCTTC.